The clone carrying this TCR beta chain was seen only once. Its specificity is unknown. Per germline, CDR1 SGHNT and CDR2 YYREEE (reference sequence). CDR3 length: 15 residues. The ends lost 3 bases at V and 4 bases at J; junction bases unmatched: 7. Measured with immunoSEQ multiplex PCR; TCRdb has only the in-frame clones, and not every one. The sample records some 110,000 clones, more than 75% being singletons. The data originate from a study of T cell responses to AZD1222 COVID-19 vaccine. Overall study: Pooled together were second doses at about 4 or about 12 weeks. Findings and caveats of the study: Spike-specific TCR breadth and depth both grew after two AZD1222 doses. No repertoire was sampled before or during the peak T cell response, only after it. Spike-spanning, vaccine-associated CD4 TCRs were dominant at 160-218 and 743-854.

This receptor was obtained from an adult in good health. The chain uses TRBV5-4 and TRBJ2-1, with 7 bases aligning to TRBD1. The sample in question was peripheral blood, obtained on day 0 of AZD1222 vaccination. In DNA, the CDR3 is TGTGCCAGCAGCTCCGACAGGGTATCATACAATGAGCAGTTCTTC. This codes for CASSSDRVSYNEQFF.